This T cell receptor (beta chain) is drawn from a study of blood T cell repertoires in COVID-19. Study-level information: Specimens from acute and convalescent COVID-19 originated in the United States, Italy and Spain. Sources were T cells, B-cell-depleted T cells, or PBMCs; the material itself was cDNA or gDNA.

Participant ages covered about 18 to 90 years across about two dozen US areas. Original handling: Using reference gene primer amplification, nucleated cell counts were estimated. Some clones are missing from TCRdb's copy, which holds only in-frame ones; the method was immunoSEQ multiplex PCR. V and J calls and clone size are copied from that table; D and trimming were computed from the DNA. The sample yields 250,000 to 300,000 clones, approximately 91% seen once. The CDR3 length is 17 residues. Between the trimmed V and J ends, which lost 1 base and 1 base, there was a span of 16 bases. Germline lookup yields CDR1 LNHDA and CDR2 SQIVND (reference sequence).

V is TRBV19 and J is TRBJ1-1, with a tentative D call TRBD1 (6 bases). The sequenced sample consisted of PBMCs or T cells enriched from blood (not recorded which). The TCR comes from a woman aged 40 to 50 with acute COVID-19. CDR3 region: CASSIAPGGQANTEAFF. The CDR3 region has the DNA TGTGCCAGTAGTATAGCCCCGGGGGGGCAGGCGAACACTGAAGCTTTCTTT.